This TCR beta chain was observed in a study of blood T cell repertoires in COVID-19. Background on the study: Sources were T cells, B-cell-depleted T cells, or PBMCs; the material itself was cDNA or gDNA.

Clinical history as reported by participants underpinned cohort assignment. Donors of Cohort 3 who recovered were those that had two negative PCRs, clearance, or symptom resolution. Clones were read by immunoSEQ multiplex PCR, and TCRdb kept only the in-frame ones, dropping some. The data show around 430,000 clones, approximately 87% seen once. The germline CDR1 and CDR2 sequences are SNHLY and FYNNEI. V dropped 4 bases and J dropped 0; count of bases not matched to a gene: 5. This CDR3 comprises 15 residues. Sequencing was done on a sample of PBMCs or T cells enriched from blood (not recorded which). This clonotype was obtained from a woman aged 45-59 years who had recovered from COVID-19. The chain uses TRBV2 and TRBJ1-1; TRBD1 aligns across 7 bases. CDR3 coding DNA: TGTGCCAGCAGTGTCAGGGACAGCATGAACACTGAAGCTTTCTTT. This translates into CASSVRDSMNTEAFF. Using reference TRBV2 and TRBJ1-1 for the parts outside the CDR3, the full variable domain is EPEVTQTPSHQVTQMGQEVILRCVPISNHLYFYWYRQILGQKVEFLVSFYNNEISEKSEIFDDQFSVERPDGSNFTLKIRSTKLEDSAMYFCASSVRDSMNTEAFFGQGTRLTVV.